The source of this T cell receptor (beta chain) is a study of blood T cells in healthy people across ages. Combining a sample-barcoded 5' primer with a J-beta primer mix, a second PCR ran for roughly 6 to 11 cycles. MiXCR, run by TCRdb on the 5' RACE reads, gives a single entry per CDR3 protein. This sample has over a million distinct CDR3 sequences, with roughly 64% found just once. Study-level findings and limits: Among T cells, TCR beta diversity per million cells dropped roughly linearly as age rose. Expanded clonotype changes were possibly confounded by unknown donor CMV status.

This CDR3 is 14 amino acids long. Germline-derived CDR1 and CDR2 are DFQATT and SNEGSKA (reference sequence). V was pared by 3 bases and J by 8 bases, with 5 bases of the junction left unmatched. At least ten counts were recorded for this clonotype. What it recognizes is unknown. The chain employs TRBV20-1 and TRBJ1-6; TRBD1 matches at 9 bases. The clonotype originates from a man younger than 30 in good health. The specimen was blood. The CDR3 sequence: CSASDGTGYSPLHF. CDR3 DNA sequence: TGCAGTGCTAGCGATGGGACAGGGTATTCACCCCTCCACTTT.